This is a list of T cell receptor beta chains from one sample in a study of blood T cell repertoires in COVID-19. Assay used: immunoSEQ multiplex PCR; TCRdb lists only in-frame clones, some missing. The table includes 250,000 to 350,000 clones, approximately 85% detected once. Material for sequencing was PBMCs or T cells enriched from blood (not recorded which). Receptors were obtained from a woman aged 30 to 39 who had recovered from COVID-19. The CDR3 runs from the conserved cysteine through the conserved F or W. Fields, in order: V gene, D gene, J gene, CDR3 length, clone size, CDR3 protein, CDR3 DNA. D genes are given only for firm matches. Clone size is stated in some rows and not others, as once, few, many or a class when expanded.

>TRBV2|.|TRBJ2-7|12|.
CASSVSDSEQYF
TGTGCCAGCAGTGTTTCGGACAGCGAACAGTACTTC
>TRBV11-2|.|TRBJ1-2|16|.
CASSPAGQAWGYGYTF
TGTGCCAGCAGCCCGGCGGGGCAGGCGTGGGGCTATGGCTACACCTTC
>TRBV15|.|TRBJ2-1|13|.
CATSRANKNEQFF
TGTGCCACCAGCAGGGCCAATAAGAATGAGCAGTTCTTC
>TRBV5-8|TRBD1|TRBJ2-1|16|.
CASSLGDRVRTNEQFF
TGTGCCAGCAGCTTGGGGGACAGGGTAAGGACCAATGAGCAGTTCTTC
>TRBV28|TRBD1|TRBJ1-1|14|.
CASALTGLVTEAFF
TGTGCCAGCGCCCTGACAGGGTTGGTCACTGAAGCTTTCTTT
>TRBV18|TRBD1|TRBJ1-2|14|.
CASSPGTANYGYTF
TGTGCCAGCTCACCTGGGACAGCTAACTATGGCTACACCTTC
>TRBV6-2/TRBV6-3|TRBD2|TRBJ2-2|17|.
CASSPGLAGDITGELFF
TGTGCCAGCAGTCCCGGACTAGCGGGAGACATCACCGGGGAGCTGTTTTTT
>TRBV28|.|TRBJ1-2|12|few
CASSSGDYGYTF
TGTGCCAGCAGTTCAGGGGACTATGGCTACACCTTC
>TRBV18|TRBD2|TRBJ2-1|16|few
CASSPLLAGAGNEQFF
TGTGCCAGCTCACCTCTACTAGCGGGGGCCGGAAATGAGCAGTTCTTC
>TRBV9|TRBD1|TRBJ1-3|16|.
CASSVVAGGYGNTIYF
TGTGCCAGCAGCGTAGTGGCAGGGGGTTATGGAAACACCATATATTTT
>TRBV11-2|.|TRBJ1-1|13|.
CASNPHRVAEAFF
TGTGCCAGCAACCCCCACCGAGTCGCTGAAGCTTTCTTT
>TRBV5-1|TRBD2|TRBJ2-3|19|.
CASSASGTSGGTSTDTQYF
TGCGCCAGCAGCGCGTCCGGGACTAGCGGGGGGACTAGCACAGATACGCAGTATTTT
>TRBV11-2|TRBD1|TRBJ1-2|16|few
CASSSRLQGTDYGYTF
TGTGCCAGCAGCTCCCGGCTACAGGGGACTGACTATGGCTACACCTTC
>TRBV5-4|TRBD2|TRBJ2-1|14|.
CASAGGRGGYEQFF
TGTGCCAGCGCTGGAGGGCGGGGGGGGTATGAGCAGTTCTTC
>TRBV6-5|TRBD2|TRBJ2-1|15|once
CATERGGVGDNEQFF
TGTGCCACCGAGCGCGGGGGTGTGGGAGACAATGAGCAGTTCTTC
>TRBV7-9|TRBD1|TRBJ2-1|16|.
CASSLRQTGVYNEQFF
TGTGCCAGCAGCCTCCGGCAGACAGGGGTATACAATGAGCAGTTCTTC
>TRBV7-2|TRBD1|TRBJ1-2|15|.
CASSPDRGRDYGYTF
TGTGCCAGCAGTCCGGACAGGGGGCGCGACTATGGCTACACCTTC
>TRBV6-5|TRBD2|TRBJ2-1|15|.
CASSPLAGGVNEQFF
TGTGCCAGCAGTCCGCTAGCGGGGGGTGTAAATGAGCAGTTCTTC
>TRBV7-2|TRBD2|TRBJ2-1|16|.
CASSLGVRAGVEEQFF
TGTGCCAGCAGCTTAGGTGTAAGGGCGGGAGTAGAGGAGCAGTTCTTC
>TRBV28|TRBD2|TRBJ2-1|17|.
CASSSIPGLAGLNEQFF
TGTGCCAGCAGTTCGATACCGGGACTAGCGGGACTGAATGAGCAGTTCTTC
>TRBV7-9|.|TRBJ2-7|15|few
CASSADYPTGSEQYF
TGTGCCAGCAGCGCTGACTACCCCACGGGGAGCGAGCAGTACTTC
>TRBV10-2|.|TRBJ2-7|13|.
CASSEGSSYEQYF
TGCGCCAGCAGTGAGGGGAGCTCCTACGAGCAGTACTTC
>TRBV28|.|TRBJ1-5|12|.
CASSSANQPQHF
TGTGCCAGCAGTAGCGCTAATCAGCCCCAGCATTTT
>TRBV9|.|TRBJ1-1|12|.
CASSVVGAQAFF
TGTGCCAGCAGCGTAGTGGGGGCTCAAGCTTTCTTT
>TRBV15|TRBD1|TRBJ1-2|15|.
CATSRAGGLGYGYTF
TGTGCCACCAGCAGAGCAGGGGGCCTCGGCTATGGCTACACCTTC
>TRBV3-1/TRBV3-2|TRBD2|TRBJ2-1|15|.
CASRRTSGTNSEQFF
TGTGCCAGCAGGAGGACTAGCGGGACGAACAGTGAGCAGTTCTTC
>TRBV11-2|.|TRBJ2-1|14|.
CASSSGQSYNEQFF
TGTGCCAGCAGCTCCGGACAGAGCTACAATGAGCAGTTCTTC
>TRBV27|.|TRBJ2-5|15|.
CASGPPWGPQETQYF
TGTGCCAGCGGCCCTCCCTGGGGGCCACAAGAGACCCAGTACTTC
>TRBV9|.|TRBJ2-1|16|.
CASSSPGGRSYNEQFF
TGTGCCAGCAGCTCCCCCGGGGGTCGTTCCTACAATGAGCAGTTCTTC
>TRBV10-3|.|TRBJ2-1|14|.
CAADPGGGYNEQFF
TGTGCCGCCGATCCTGGGGGAGGCTACAATGAGCAGTTCTTC
>TRBV29-1|.|TRBJ2-3|13|.
CSSRGRITDTQYF
TGCAGCTCCCGGGGGAGAATCACAGATACGCAGTATTTT
>TRBV5-6|.|TRBJ2-2|12|.
CASSTNTGELFF
TGTGCCAGCAGCACAAACACCGGGGAGCTGTTTTTT
>TRBV30|TRBD1|TRBJ2-2|14|.
CALGQGSLVGELFF
TGTGCCCTAGGACAGGGGAGTTTGGTCGGGGAGCTGTTTTTT
>TRBV19|.|TRBJ2-7|13|.
CATARTVDYEQYF
TGTGCCACCGCCCGGACAGTGGACTACGAGCAGTACTTC
>TRBV10-3|.|TRBJ2-5|15|.
CAISATQGHQETQYF
TGTGCCATCAGCGCTACACAGGGCCACCAAGAGACCCAGTACTTC
>TRBV9|TRBD1|TRBJ2-5|15|once
CASSVAGTAQETQYF
TGTGCCAGCAGCGTAGCCGGGACAGCCCAAGAGACCCAGTACTTC
>TRBV19|.|TRBJ1-5|13|.
CASSISGNQPQHF
TGTGCCAGTAGTATATCAGGGAATCAGCCCCAGCATTTT
>TRBV15|.|TRBJ2-1|12|.
CATSRFTGGQFF
TGTGCCACCAGCAGGTTTACAGGCGGGCAGTTCTTC
>TRBV27|.|TRBJ1-1|14|few
CASSLRGRNTKAFF
TGTGCCAGCAGTTTACGAGGGAGGAATACCAAAGCTTTCTTT
>TRBV7-9|TRBD1|TRBJ1-6|14|.
CASSVGQTNSPLHF
TGTGCCAGCAGCGTGGGACAGACGAATTCACCCCTCCACTTT
>TRBV28|.|TRBJ1-1|18|.
CASSFARSATGVNTEAFF
TGTGCCAGCAGTTTTGCAAGGTCTGCCACCGGGGTAAACACTGAAGCTTTCTTT
>TRBV5-1|.|TRBJ2-3|11|.
CASRLTDTQYF
TGCGCCAGCAGGCTAACAGATACGCAGTATTTT
>TRBV28|.|TRBJ1-4|13|.
CASSYKNNEKLFF
TGTGCCAGCAGTTACAAAAATAATGAAAAACTGTTTTTT
>TRBV10-3|TRBD1|TRBJ1-4|13|.
CATRQGAGEKLFF
TGTGCCACCAGACAGGGGGCGGGTGAAAAACTGTTTTTT
>TRBV2|.|TRBJ1-4|14|.
CASSVVFSNEKLFF
TGTGCCAGCAGTGTAGTTTTCTCTAATGAAAAACTGTTTTTT
>TRBV5-1|.|TRBJ2-1|13|.
CASSLFEGDEQFF
TGCGCCAGCAGCTTGTTTGAGGGGGATGAGCAGTTCTTC
>TRBV19|TRBD1|TRBJ2-1|18|.
CASSIASRQGSSYNEQFF
TGTGCCAGTAGTATAGCCTCTCGACAGGGGTCCTCCTACAATGAGCAGTTCTTC
>TRBV2|TRBD2|TRBJ2-5|16|.
CASTLGTSGGPATQYF
TGTGCCAGCACCTTGGGGACTAGCGGGGGGCCGGCGACCCAGTACTTC
>TRBV28|.|TRBJ2-4|12|.
CASSAGMYIQYF
TGTGCCAGCAGCGCAGGGATGTACATTCAGTACTTC
>TRBV5-4|.|TRBJ1-4|15|.
CASSLPGISNEKLFF
TGTGCCAGCAGCTTGCCCGGGATCTCTAATGAAAAACTGTTTTTT